This T cell receptor beta chain was sequenced for a study of early stage breast cancer tumors. The V gene lost 0 bases and the J gene lost 4 bases, with 6 bases spanning the gap. CDR1 and CDR2 from the germline V gene are SGDLS and YYNGEE. CDR3 length: 13 residues. TCRdb keeps only in-frame clones here, not all; method: immunoSEQ multiplex PCR. The repertoire has 20,000 to 25,000 clones, 65% to 75% of them found once; the top ten carry more than 9%. The sequenced sample consisted of breast tumor tissue. This clonotype originated in a person aged 55 to 70 with breast cancer. The chain joins TRBV9 to TRBJ2-3; D is undetermined. CDR3 in amino acids: CASSVGPSDTQYF. The CDR3 DNA sequence: TGTGCCAGCAGCGTAGGGCCTTCAGATACGCAGTATTTT.